The source of this T cell receptor beta chain is a study of cytomegalovirus exposure and HLA in healthy donors. The study's findings and limits: Overall, roughly 160 TCR beta chains were annotated as cytomegalovirus-associated. Later analysis showed TCR association rates varying by HLA locus, highest for DRB1 and lowest for HLA-C.

The germline gives CDR1 MNHNY, CDR2 SVGAGI (reference sequence). The length of the CDR3 is 14 residues. PCR involved 60 Vbeta and 13 Jbeta primers. Only in-frame clones appear in the TCRdb table, and some are missing; sequencing was by immunoSEQ multiplex PCR. The sample shows about 120,000 clones, around 86% of them seen only once. With respect to this clone: Its antigen is still unknown.

The chain has TRBV6-6 and TRBJ2-5, with a possible D match to TRBD2 (6 bases). The DNA end is a closer match to TRBJ2-7, so the J assignment may be wrong. This receptor was taken from a woman between 35 and 50 years old in good health and CMV-seronegative. Sequenced material: PBMCs. In DNA, the CDR3 is TGTGCCAGCAGTCTTCCCGGGACTCCCGGCGAGCAGTACTTC. It translates to CASSLPGTPGEQYF.